These 26 T cell receptor beta chains share one sample of origin, sequenced in a study of shared clonotypes between healthy human individuals. Method: immunoSEQ multiplex PCR; TCRdb's copy keeps in-frame clones and lacks some. The table lists about 490,000 clones, around 80% of them singletons, with about an eighth in the top ten. The source material was PBMCs. The source of these receptors is a woman aged 40 to 55 in good health. Some clones in this sample may be carry-over from other donors' samples.

The gene calls are TRBV11-2 and TRBJ1-2; TRBD1 matches 7 bases. Per the germline V gene, CDR1 is SGHAT and CDR2 is FQNNGV. The junction had 2 bases not matched to a gene; V was cut back by 1 base and J by 0 bases. CDR3 length: 15 residues. Written as DNA, the CDR3 is TGTGCCAGCAGCTTAGGGAGGGGGCCTAACTATGGCTACACCTTC. This encodes CASSLGRGPNYGYTF.

This sequence joins TRBV4-2 and TRBJ2-1; 7 positions match TRBD2. Germline CDR1 LGHNA, CDR2 YNFKEQ. V lost 4 bases, J lost 0 bases, and 6 bases stayed unmatched. CDR3 length: 16 amino acids. The chain's CDR3 is CASSPFGGSSYNEQFF. The CDR3 DNA reads as TGTGCCAGCAGCCCCTTCGGGGGGAGCTCCTACAATGAGCAGTTCTTC.

V is TRBV29-1 and J is TRBJ1-5, with 9 bases aligning to TRBD1. CDR1 and CDR2 (germline): SQVTM, ANQGSEA. With V trimmed by 4 bases and J by 4 bases, 2 bases remained unmatched. This CDR3 has 13 amino acids. The CDR3 DNA is TGCAGCGTTGGAGGACAGGGGAATCAGCCCCAGCATTTT. Its translation: CSVGGQGNQPQHF.

V and J are TRBV7-9 and TRBJ2-7, with D maybe TRBD1 (5 bases). V lost 4 bases and J lost 3, with 19 bases in between. Germline V gives CDR1 SEHNR, CDR2 FQNEAQ (reference sequence). CDR3 length: 16 residues. The CDR3 here is CASSSTSGRWYYEQYF. The CDR3 nucleotides read TGTGCCAGCAGCTCCACCTCAGGGCGGTGGTACTACGAGCAGTACTTC.

The sample holds one count of this clone. V usage is TRBV19 and J usage is TRBJ2-1; D is undetermined. This CDR3 has 14 amino acids. V lost 6 bases and J 3 bases, leaving 12 bases between the germline ends. The germline gives CDR1 LNHDA, CDR2 SQIVND (reference sequence). The CDR3 DNA sequence: TGTGCCAGTAGCCCAAAAGACGACTACAATGAGCAGTTCTTC. Protein sequence: CASSPKDDYNEQFF. The full variable domain, completed using reference TRBV19 and TRBJ2-1, is DGGITQSPKYLFRKEGQNVTLSCEQNLNHDAMYWYRQDPGQGLRLIYYSQIVNDFQKGDIAEGYSVSREKKESFPLTVTSAQKNPTAFYLCASSPKDDYNEQFFGPGTRLTVL.

The chain joins TRBV28 to TRBJ1-2; tentative D call: TRBD1 (6 bases). The germline V gene encodes CDR1 MDHEN and CDR2 SYDVKM. V was pared by 7 bases and J by 5 bases, with 17 bases between. The CDR3 covers 14 residues. Here the CDR3 reads CASTYRATGYGYTF. CDR3 DNA: TGTGCCAGCACATACAGGGCTACGGGATATGGCTACACCTTC.

The V and J genes are TRBV9 and TRBJ2-2; 11 positions match TRBD2. Germline values: CDR1 SGDLS, CDR2 YYNGEE. The CDR3 is 17 residues long. The J segment lost 3 bases and the V segment lost 1 base, leaving 5 bases of the junction unmatched. CDR3 DNA: TGTGCCAGCAGCGTACTAGCGGGAGGCCGGTACACCGGGGAGCTGTTTTTT. Its protein is CASSVLAGGRYTGELFF.

The chain employs TRBV11-2 and TRBJ2-2, with 7 nucleotides matching TRBD1. This CDR3 is 16 amino acids long. V was clipped by 2 bases and J by 7 bases; unmatched bases: 10. Per germline, CDR1 SGHAT and CDR2 FQNNGV. This CDR3 reads CASSLSPLTGVGELFF. CDR3 coding DNA: TGTGCCAGCAGCTTAAGCCCCCTTACAGGGGTCGGGGAGCTGTTTTTT.

On this clone itself: Other nucleotide sequences from this sample produce the same CDR3. This chain links TRBV29-1 with TRBJ2-6, with D perhaps matching TRBD1 (5 bases). CDR3 length: 13 amino acids. Germline values: CDR1 SQVTM, CDR2 ANQGSEA. Trimming took 5 bases from V and 3 from J, leaving 8 bases between them. The CDR3, as DNA: TGCAGCGTTTTCAGGGATGGGGCCAACGTCCTGACTTTC. This encodes CSVFRDGANVLTF.

The CDR3 reads CASYGTFGNTIYF. CDR3 coding DNA: TGTGCCAGCTACGGGACATTTGGAAACACCATATATTTT. The chain couples TRBV7-9 to TRBJ1-3; a weak D match, TRBD1 (6 bases). V was clipped by 8 bases and J by 3 bases, with 11 bases between them. The CDR3 consists of 13 residues. CDR1 and CDR2 (germline): SEHNR, FQNEAQ (reference sequence).

The CDR3 bases are TGTGCCAGCAGTGCTAGGGGCGGGAATATCGATGAGCAGTTCTTC. This gives the protein CASSARGGNIDEQFF. The J gene is TRBJ2-1, the V gene TRBV6-4; D may be TRBD2 (6 bases). The CDR3 extends over 15 amino acids. Trimming left V 4 bases short and J 8 bases short, with 18 bases between. Germline loops: CDR1 MRHNA, CDR2 SNTAGT.

This rearrangement joins TRBV4-3 to TRBJ2-1, with TRBD1 matching 10 bases. After removal of 0 bases from V and 9 bases from J, the junction contained 8 bases not matched to a gene. Germline V CDR1 and CDR2: LGHNA, YSLEER. CDR3 length: 16 amino acids. CDR3 loop: CASSQDLGQGSSEQFF. The CDR3 bases are TGCGCCAGCAGCCAAGATCTGGGACAGGGGAGTAGTGAGCAGTTCTTC.

The chain is built from TRBV10-3 and TRBJ2-3; TRBD2 aligns across 7 bases. Losses at the gene ends were 11 bases for V and 6 bases for J; bases not matched to a gene: 8. The CDR3 is made up of 12 amino acids. The germline V gene encodes CDR1 ENHRY and CDR2 SYGVKD. This CDR3 reads CAFSGLGDTQYF. DNA of the CDR3: TGTGCCTTTAGCGGGCTGGGGGATACGCAGTATTTT.

The chain has TRBV5-1 and TRBJ2-5; the D gene could be TRBD1 or TRBD2 (7 bases each). The CDR3 is 14 residues long. V dropped 4 bases and J dropped 7 bases, with 17 bases sitting between them. In germline, CDR1 is SGHRS, CDR2 YFSETQ. CDR3 protein: CASSPVPGGVTQYF. The CDR3 nucleotides read TGCGCCAGCAGCCCCGTCCCAGGGGGGGTGACCCAGTACTTC.

The chain couples TRBV9 to TRBJ1-2; D ambiguous. The germline V and J ends were trimmed by 2 bases and 2 bases, with 10 bases remaining between them. The length of the CDR3 is 14 residues. Per germline, CDR1 SGDLS and CDR2 YYNGEE. The CDR3, as DNA: TGTGCCAGCAGCGTGGAATTCGGGAACTATGGCTACACCTTC. Its protein is CASSVEFGNYGYTF.

The chain employs TRBV6-5 and TRBJ2-1; D unresolved. The V end was cut by 5 bases, the J end by 0 bases, with 11 bases between. The germline gives CDR1 MNHEY, CDR2 SVGAGI. This CDR3 contains 15 residues. CDR3 loop: CASSRTSSSYNEQFF. Here the CDR3 DNA reads TGTGCCAGCAGTCGCACTTCCAGCTCCTACAATGAGCAGTTCTTC.

The V and J genes are TRBV5-4 and TRBJ1-2; 9 nucleotides agree with TRBD1. The CDR3 totals 14 residues. V was clipped by 4 bases and J by 6 bases; unmatched bases: 7. Germline lookup yields CDR1 SGHNT and CDR2 YYREEE (reference sequence). The CDR3 DNA reads TGTGCCAGCAGCGTGGACAGGGGAGTCGATGGCTACACCTTC. It codes for CASSVDRGVDGYTF. Complete variable domain (other parts from reference TRBV5-4 and TRBJ1-2): ETGVTQSPTHLIKTRGQQVTLRCSSQSGHNTVSWYQQALGQGPQFIFQYYREEENGRGNFPPRFSGLQFPNYSSELNVNALELDDSALYLCASSVDRGVDGYTFGSGTRLTVV.

The chain uses TRBV11-3 and TRBJ1-1; D might be TRBD1 (5 bases). In germline, CDR1 is SGHNT, CDR2 YENEEA. This CDR3 is 15 amino acids long. The V and J ends lost 5 bases and 4 bases respectively, with 17 bases between them. CDR3 nucleotides: TGTGCCAGCAGCCCCGGATGGCAGGGTGGCACTGAAGCTTTCTTT. Its translation: CASSPGWQGGTEAFF. Full variable domain (outside the CDR3, taken from reference TRBV11-3 and TRBJ1-1): EAGVVQSPRYKIIEKKQPVAFWCNPISGHNTLYWYLQNLGQGPELLIRYENEEAVDDSQLPKDRFSAERLKGVDSTLKIQPAELGDSAVYLCASSPGWQGGTEAFFGQGTRLTVV.

This clone has a count of ten or more. This chain links TRBV5-6 with TRBJ2-1, with 13 bases that match TRBD2. The V gene's germline CDR1 is SGHDT and CDR2 YYEEEE. The trim removed 4 bases at V and 2 bases at J, leaving 3 bases unmatched. This CDR3 region has 16 residues. The CDR3 bases are TGTGCCAGCAGCGATACTAGCGGGAGGGCCTACAATGAGCAGTTCTTC. Residues: CASSDTSGRAYNEQFF.

This clone was counted a single time. The V call is TRBV28, the J call TRBJ1-5; D gene unclear. Germline V CDR1 and CDR2: MDHEN, SYDVKM. V lost 5 bases to trimming and J lost 4 bases, with 9 bases between them. This CDR3 has 13 amino acids. In DNA, the CDR3 is TGTGCCAGCAGTGATGACGGGAATCAGCCCCAGCATTTT. Encoded protein: CASSDDGNQPQHF.

The chain couples TRBV5-4 to TRBJ2-1; D unresolved. Germline V gene sequence: CDR1 SGHNT, CDR2 YYREEE (reference sequence). The CDR3 is 15 amino acids. V lost 0 bases, J lost 9 bases, and 16 bases lay in between. CDR3 DNA: TGTGCCAGCAGCTTGGGTGGTAGTAGGCTCAGTGAGCAGTTCTTC. It yields the protein CASSLGGSRLSEQFF. The full variable domain, its missing parts supplied by reference TRBV5-4 and TRBJ2-1, is ETGVTQSPTHLIKTRGQQVTLRCSSQSGHNTVSWYQQALGQGPQFIFQYYREEENGRGNFPPRFSGLQFPNYSSELNVNALELDDSALYLCASSLGGSRLSEQFFGPGTRLTVL.

This sequence joins TRBV30 and TRBJ2-7, with D possibly matching TRBD1 (5 bases). V gave up 1 base and J gave up 3 bases, with 10 bases separating them. Germline V gene sequence: CDR1 GTSNPN, CDR2 SVGIG (reference sequence). The CDR3 is 13 residues long. CDR3 sequence (DNA): TGTGCCTGGAGTGCGAAGGGGATCTACGAGCAGTACTTC. As protein: CAWSAKGIYEQYF.

The chain is built from TRBV6-5 and TRBJ2-4; possibly TRBD2 for D (5 bases). Germline CDR1 and CDR2: MNHEY and SVGAGI. Trimming stripped 3 bases from V and 3 bases from J, with 9 bases between. The length of the CDR3 is 14 residues. The CDR3 sequence is CASSYTGNKNIQYF. CDR3 coding DNA: TGTGCCAGCAGTTATACCGGGAACAAAAACATTCAGTACTTC.

The V gene is TRBV7-2, the J gene TRBJ2-7; D possibly corresponds to TRBD1 (5 bases). The CDR3 spans 14 residues. Between the trimmed V and J ends, which lost 2 bases and 7 bases, there was a span of 15 bases. CDR1 is SGHTA and CDR2 is FQGNSA in the germline V gene. The CDR3 loop reads CASSLLDNLREQYF. The DNA for the CDR3 is TGTGCCAGCAGCTTACTGGACAACCTTAGGGAGCAGTACTTC.

About this clone: This sample also contains other DNA sequences that code for the same CDR3. The gene calls are TRBV5-1 and TRBJ2-3; maybe TRBD1 (5 bases). V was clipped by 0 bases and J by 0 bases, with 8 bases between them. This CDR3 contains 15 residues. Germline CDR1 SGHRS, CDR2 YFSETQ. CDR3: CASSLEQASTDTQYF. CDR3 sequence (DNA): TGCGCCAGCAGCTTGGAACAGGCTAGCACAGATACGCAGTATTTT.

This clone came up a few times. The J gene is TRBJ1-3, the V gene TRBV4-2; D remains ambiguous. Trimming shortened V by 4 bases and J by 2 bases, and 9 bases separated the two germline ends. Germline V gives CDR1 LGHNA, CDR2 YNFKEQ. The CDR3 extends over 14 amino acids. Here the CDR3 DNA reads TGTGCCAGCAGCCCCCAATTAACTGGAAACACCATATATTTT. Its translation is CASSPQLTGNTIYF.